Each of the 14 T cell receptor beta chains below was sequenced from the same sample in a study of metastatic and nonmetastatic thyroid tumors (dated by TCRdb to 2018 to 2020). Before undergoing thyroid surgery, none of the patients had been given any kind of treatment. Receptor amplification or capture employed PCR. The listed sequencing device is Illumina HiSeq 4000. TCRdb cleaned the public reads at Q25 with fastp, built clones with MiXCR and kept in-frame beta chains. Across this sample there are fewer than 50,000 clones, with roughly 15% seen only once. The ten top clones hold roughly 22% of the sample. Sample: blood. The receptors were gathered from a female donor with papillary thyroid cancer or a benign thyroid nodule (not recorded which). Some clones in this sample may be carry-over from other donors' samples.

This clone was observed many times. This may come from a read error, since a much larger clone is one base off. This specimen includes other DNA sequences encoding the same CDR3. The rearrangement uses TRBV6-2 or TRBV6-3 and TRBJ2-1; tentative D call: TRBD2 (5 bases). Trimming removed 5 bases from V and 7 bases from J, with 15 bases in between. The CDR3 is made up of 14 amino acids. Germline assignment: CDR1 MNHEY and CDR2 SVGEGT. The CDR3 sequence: CASSPTTIRNEQFF. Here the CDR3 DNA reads TGTGCCAGCAGTCCTACGACTATCCGAAATGAGCAGTTCTTC.

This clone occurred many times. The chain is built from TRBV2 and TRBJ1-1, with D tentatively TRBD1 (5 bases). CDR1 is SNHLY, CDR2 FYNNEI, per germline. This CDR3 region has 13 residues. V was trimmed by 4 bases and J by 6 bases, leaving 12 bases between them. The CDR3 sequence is CASSVMGGAEAFF. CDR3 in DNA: TGTGCCAGCAGTGTCATGGGGGGTGCTGAAGCTTTCTTT.

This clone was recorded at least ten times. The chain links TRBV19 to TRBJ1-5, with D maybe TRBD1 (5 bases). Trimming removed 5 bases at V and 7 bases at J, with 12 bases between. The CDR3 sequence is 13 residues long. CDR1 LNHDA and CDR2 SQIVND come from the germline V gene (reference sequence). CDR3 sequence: CASSSGLNQPQHF. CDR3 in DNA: TGTGCCAGTAGTTCAGGGCTTAACCAGCCCCAGCATTTT.

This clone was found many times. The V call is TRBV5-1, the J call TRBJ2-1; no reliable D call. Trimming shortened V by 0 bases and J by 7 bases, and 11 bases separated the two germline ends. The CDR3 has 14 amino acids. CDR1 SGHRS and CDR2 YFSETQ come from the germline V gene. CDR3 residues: CASSLDVGWNEQFF. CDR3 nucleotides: TGCGCCAGCAGCTTGGATGTCGGGTGGAATGAGCAGTTCTTC.

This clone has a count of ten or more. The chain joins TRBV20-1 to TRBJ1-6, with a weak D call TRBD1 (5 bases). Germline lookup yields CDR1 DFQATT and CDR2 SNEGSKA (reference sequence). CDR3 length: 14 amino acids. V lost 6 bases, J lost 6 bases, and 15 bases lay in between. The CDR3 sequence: CSAPTESGNSPLHF. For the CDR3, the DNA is TGCAGTGCCCCGACAGAAAGCGGTAATTCACCCCTCCACTTT.

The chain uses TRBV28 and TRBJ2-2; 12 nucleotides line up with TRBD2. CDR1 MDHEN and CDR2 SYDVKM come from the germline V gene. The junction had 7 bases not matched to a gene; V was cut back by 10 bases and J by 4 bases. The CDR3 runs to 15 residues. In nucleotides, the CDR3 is TGTGCCAACCCGGGACTAGCGGGTCCCACCGGGGAGCTGTTTTTT. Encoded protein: CANPGLAGPTGELFF.

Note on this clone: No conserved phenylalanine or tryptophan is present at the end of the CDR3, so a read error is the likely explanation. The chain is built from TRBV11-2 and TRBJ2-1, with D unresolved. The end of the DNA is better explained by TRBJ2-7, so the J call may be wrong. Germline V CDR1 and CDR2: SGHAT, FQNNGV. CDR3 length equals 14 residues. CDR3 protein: CASSLGIEYREQYL. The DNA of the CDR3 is TGTGCCAGCAGCTTAGGAATCGAGTATCGGGAGCAGTACTTG.

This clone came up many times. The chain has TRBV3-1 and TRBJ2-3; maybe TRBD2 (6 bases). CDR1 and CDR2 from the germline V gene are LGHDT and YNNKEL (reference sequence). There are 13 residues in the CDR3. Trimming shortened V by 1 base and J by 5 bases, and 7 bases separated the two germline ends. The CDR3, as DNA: TGTGCCAGCAGCCAAGCGGGGGTAGATACGCAGTATTTT. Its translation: CASSQAGVDTQYF.

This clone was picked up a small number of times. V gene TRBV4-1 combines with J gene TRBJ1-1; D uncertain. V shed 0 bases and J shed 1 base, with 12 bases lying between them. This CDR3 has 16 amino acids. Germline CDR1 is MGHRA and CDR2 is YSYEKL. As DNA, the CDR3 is TGCGCCAGCAGCCAAGATTTCTATGAGGGGAACACTGAAGCTTTCTTT. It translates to CASSQDFYEGNTEAFF.

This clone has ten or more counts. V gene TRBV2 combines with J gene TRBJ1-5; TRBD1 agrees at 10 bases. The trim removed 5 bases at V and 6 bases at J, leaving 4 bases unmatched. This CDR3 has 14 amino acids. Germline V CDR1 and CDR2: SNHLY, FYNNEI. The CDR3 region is CASSRQGAGQPQHF. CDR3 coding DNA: TGTGCCAGCAGTCGACAGGGGGCGGGTCAGCCCCAGCATTTT.

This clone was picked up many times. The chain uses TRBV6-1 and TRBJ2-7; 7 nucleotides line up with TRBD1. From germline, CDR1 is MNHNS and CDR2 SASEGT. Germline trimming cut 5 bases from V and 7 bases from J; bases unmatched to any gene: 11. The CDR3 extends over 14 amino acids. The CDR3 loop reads CASSPNDRVREQYF. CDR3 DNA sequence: TGTGCCAGCAGTCCCAATGACAGGGTGAGGGAGCAGTACTTC.

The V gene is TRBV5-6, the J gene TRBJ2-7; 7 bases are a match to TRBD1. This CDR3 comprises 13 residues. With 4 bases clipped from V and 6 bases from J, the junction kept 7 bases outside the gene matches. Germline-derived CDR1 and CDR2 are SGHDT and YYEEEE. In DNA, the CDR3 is TGTGCCAGCAGCCAGCAGGGGGTCGGCGAGCAGTACTTC. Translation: CASSQQGVGEQYF.

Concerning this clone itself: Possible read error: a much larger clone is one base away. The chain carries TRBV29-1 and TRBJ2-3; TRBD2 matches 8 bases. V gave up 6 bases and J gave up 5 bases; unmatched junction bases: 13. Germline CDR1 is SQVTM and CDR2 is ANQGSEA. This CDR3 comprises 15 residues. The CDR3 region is CSVALAGSGIDTQYF. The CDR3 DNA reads TGCAGCGTCGCCCTAGCGGGCTCGGGTATAGATACGCAGTATTTT.

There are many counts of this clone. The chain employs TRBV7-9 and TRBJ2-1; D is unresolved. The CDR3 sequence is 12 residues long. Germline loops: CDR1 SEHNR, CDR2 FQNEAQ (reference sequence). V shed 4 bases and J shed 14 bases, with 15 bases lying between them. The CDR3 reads CASSSSGRTKFF. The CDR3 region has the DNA TGTGCCAGCAGCTCCTCCGGAAGGACGAAGTTCTTC.